A single sample is the source of the 26 T cell receptor beta chains below, sequenced in a study of shared clonotypes between healthy human individuals. Some clones are missing from TCRdb's copy, which holds only in-frame ones; the method was immunoSEQ multiplex PCR. The repertoire consists of some 95,000 clones, with almost 70% occurring once and the leading ten covering 50%. Sequencing was done on a sample of memory CD8+ T cells sorted from blood. Indicated subset: CD45RO+ cells pooled with CCR7-negative TemRA cells. The source of these receptors is a man under 40 in good health.

The chain has TRBV5-1 and TRBJ2-7; 9 positions agree with TRBD1. Trimming removed 4 bases from V and 4 bases from J; junction bases left unmatched: 6. The length of the CDR3 is 14 residues. CDR1 and CDR2 from the germline V gene are SGHRS and YFSETQ. The CDR3: CASSRGQGEYEQYF. The CDR3 bases are TGCGCCAGCAGCCGGGGACAGGGAGAATACGAGCAGTACTTC.

This clone was detected only a few times. The chain combines TRBV29-1 with TRBJ1-4; TRBD1 is a possible D gene (5 bases). Germline lookup yields CDR1 SQVTM and CDR2 ANQGSEA. This CDR3 comprises 13 residues. The V end was cut by 7 bases, the J end by 0 bases, with 9 bases between. CDR3 nucleotides: TGCAGCGCCAGGACACCAACTAATGAAAAACTGTTTTTT. This codes for CSARTPTNEKLFF.

The gene calls are TRBV4-1 and TRBJ2-1, with TRBD2 matching 7 bases. The length of the CDR3 is 15 residues. Germline V gene lookup returns CDR1 MGHRA and CDR2 YSYEKL. After removal of 3 bases from V and 1 base from J, the junction contained 3 bases not matched to a gene. The CDR3 protein is CASSHASGSYNEQFF. For the CDR3, the DNA is TGCGCCAGCAGCCATGCTAGCGGATCCTACAATGAGCAGTTCTTC.

The CDR3 protein is CASSFVQGVTDTQYF. For the CDR3, the DNA is TGTGCCAGCAGTTTCGTTCAGGGGGTCACAGATACGCAGTATTTT. J is TRBJ2-3 and V is TRBV28; 7 nucleotides align to TRBD1. V trimming: 3 bases; J trimming: 2 bases; junction bases outside the gene matches: 5. Germline CDR1 and CDR2: MDHEN and SYDVKM. CDR3 length: 15 residues.

The chain links TRBV12-5 to TRBJ2-2; D not resolved. The CDR3 contains 16 residues. Trimming removed 1 base from V and 2 bases from J, with 11 bases in between. The germline V gene encodes CDR1 LGHNT and CDR2 FRNRAP. The CDR3 DNA reads as TGTGCTAGTGGTTTGGCCCTGGACGGCAACACCGGGGAGCTGTTTTTT. Its protein is CASGLALDGNTGELFF.

This clone occurred a few times. This rearrangement joins TRBV6-4 to TRBJ2-3, with 9 bases that match TRBD2. Unmatched junction bases numbered 9, after V lost 6 bases and J lost 2 bases. This CDR3 is built from 16 residues. Per the germline V gene, CDR1 is MRHNA and CDR2 is SNTAGT. The CDR3 here is CASSMTSGTPTDTQYF. DNA for the CDR3: TGTGCCAGCAGCATGACTAGCGGAACCCCCACAGATACGCAGTATTTT.

Comment on this clone: Other DNA sequences in this sample translate to the same CDR3. The chain has TRBV29-1 and TRBJ1-1; D remains ambiguous. The CDR3 runs 12 residues. The germline CDR1 and CDR2 sequences are SQVTM and ANQGSEA. Trimming took 4 bases from V and 0 from J, leaving 6 bases between them. CDR3 coding DNA: TGCAGCGTTGGTCTCATGAACACTGAAGCTTTCTTT. Translation gives CSVGLMNTEAFF.

This sequence joins TRBV10-1 and TRBJ2-2; D unresolved. The CDR3 runs 13 residues. V was shortened by 8 bases and J by 1 base, with 8 bases between the two germline ends. Germline CDR1 WNHNN, CDR2 SYGVQD (reference sequence). CDR3 coding DNA: TGCGCCAGCGGGTCCCTGAACACCGGGGAGCTGTTTTTT. Encoded protein: CASGSLNTGELFF.

The V gene is TRBV6-1, the J gene TRBJ1-2, with 7 bases that match TRBD1. Germline loops: CDR1 MNHNS, CDR2 SASEGT. The trim removed 3 bases at V and 7 bases at J, leaving 2 bases unmatched. This CDR3 contains 12 residues. CDR3 residues: CASSEGTAGYTF. CDR3 coding DNA: TGTGCCAGCAGTGAGGGGACAGCTGGCTACACCTTC.

This clone came up a few times. The chain joins TRBV13 to TRBJ1-5; TRBD1 agrees at 8 bases. With 3 bases clipped from V and 9 bases from J, the junction kept 4 bases outside the gene matches. CDR1 is PRHDT and CDR2 is FYEKMQ in the germline V gene (reference sequence). The CDR3 runs 13 residues. CDR3 loop: CASSLDRVGPQHF. The CDR3 DNA reads TGTGCCAGCAGCTTGGACAGGGTGGGGCCCCAGCATTTT.

The rearrangement joins TRBV9 to TRBJ2-3, with 10 nucleotides matching TRBD2. The junction had 12 bases not matched to a gene; V was cut back by 3 bases and J by 2 bases. The germline gives CDR1 SGDLS, CDR2 YYNGEE. The CDR3 has 18 residues. CDR3: CASSDSSGLAEVTDTQYF. The CDR3 nucleotides read TGTGCCAGCAGCGACTCATCTGGACTAGCGGAAGTCACAGATACGCAGTATTTT.

This clone has only a few counts. This rearrangement joins TRBV10-3 to TRBJ1-1, with D unresolved. V lost 3 bases and J 0 bases, leaving 11 bases between the germline ends. Germline V gene data show CDR1 as ENHRY and CDR2 as SYGVKD. The CDR3 has 15 amino acids. The CDR3 protein is CAISDFPRVNTEAFF. In DNA, the CDR3 is TGTGCCATCAGTGATTTTCCGCGAGTGAACACTGAAGCTTTCTTT.

V and J are TRBV19 and TRBJ1-2; 8 bases agree with TRBD1. Looked up from germline, CDR1 is LNHDA and CDR2 is SQIVND (reference sequence). This CDR3 has 12 residues. As DNA, the CDR3 is TGTGCTATCGGACAGGGAACTTCAGGCTACACCTTC. It specifies CAIGQGTSGYTF.

The chain uses TRBV5-1 and TRBJ2-5; 10 positions agree with TRBD2. J was trimmed by 4 bases and V by 1 base; bases with no gene match: 16. CDR1 SGHRS and CDR2 YFSETQ come from the germline V gene. CDR3 size: 19 residues. CDR3 amino acids: CASSLTDLAGAEVGETQYF. DNA of the CDR3: TGCGCCAGCAGCTTGACCGACCTAGCGGGAGCCGAGGTTGGAGAGACCCAGTACTTC.

The chain has TRBV28 and TRBJ1-5; D is perhaps TRBD1 (6 bases). This CDR3 has 14 amino acids. Between the trimmed V and J ends, which lost 3 bases and 12 bases, there was a span of 18 bases. CDR1 and CDR2 (germline): MDHEN, SYDVKM. CDR3 nucleotide sequence: TGTGCCAGCAGTTTGAAGACAGGTTTATTCGTCCAGCATTTT. Encoded protein: CASSLKTGLFVQHF.

The rearrangement uses TRBV7-9 and TRBJ2-5, with D perhaps matching TRBD2 (5 bases). V gave up 8 bases and J gave up 1 base, with 17 bases separating them. Germline V gene lookup returns CDR1 SEHNR and CDR2 FQNEAQ (reference sequence). The CDR3 is 15 amino acids. The CDR3 loop reads CASLRFGAAQETQYF. The DNA for the CDR3 is TGTGCCAGCTTGCGGTTCGGAGCGGCCCAAGAGACCCAGTACTTC.

V gene TRBV6-1 combines with J gene TRBJ1-5, with 7 bases aligning to TRBD1. Germline CDR1 MNHNS, CDR2 SASEGT. After removal of 8 bases from V and 3 bases from J, the junction contained 10 bases not matched to a gene. The CDR3 has 15 residues. Here the CDR3 DNA reads TGTGCCAGCGGGAATCCAGGACAGGTCAATCAGCCCCAGCATTTT. Its translation: CASGNPGQVNQPQHF.

CDR3 sequence reads: CASSTDGIKISLIKRGQYF. DNA for the CDR3: TGTGCCAGCAGCACCGACGGGATCAAAATATCACTAATTAAACGAGGGCAGTACTTC. This chain connects TRBV21-1 to TRBJ2-7; the D call in the table, TRBD2, was not verified against the DNA. TRBV21-1 is recorded as a pseudogene. There are 19 residues in the CDR3.

The chain employs TRBV7-8 and TRBJ2-7; 7 bases match TRBD2. From germline, CDR1 is SGHVS and CDR2 FQNEAQ. The CDR3 is made up of 15 amino acids. V was clipped by 6 bases and J by 5 bases; unmatched bases: 13. CDR3 region: CASSFDSPAGDEQYF. CDR3 bases: TGTGCCAGCAGTTTTGACAGCCCCGCGGGGGACGAGCAGTACTTC.

In this sample, this clone turned up a few times. The chain carries TRBV6-6 and TRBJ2-5, with 7 bases identical to TRBD2. CDR1 MNHNY and CDR2 SVGAGI come from the germline V gene (reference sequence). CDR3 length equals 15 residues. V was clipped by 4 bases and J by 5 bases; unmatched bases: 10. This CDR3 is CASSFPPGTMETQYF. The CDR3 DNA is TGTGCCAGCAGTTTTCCACCCGGGACTATGGAGACCCAGTACTTC.

The chain carries TRBV7-9 and TRBJ2-6; D might be TRBD1 (6 bases). CDR3 length equals 14 residues. Deletions cut 9 bases from V and 2 bases from J, with 11 bases between. Germline V lookup: CDR1 SEHNR, CDR2 FQNEAQ (reference sequence). CDR3 amino acids: CASPGVAGANVLTF. The CDR3 DNA sequence: TGTGCCAGTCCAGGGGTTGCTGGGGCCAACGTCCTGACTTTC.

A note on this clone: Germline is not matched at one junction end, which may reflect a read error. This chain connects TRBV27 to TRBJ2-7; TRBD2 matches 7 bases. Looked up from germline, CDR1 is MNHEY and CDR2 is SMNVEV (reference sequence). The CDR3 has 13 residues. CDR3 DNA sequence: TGTGTCAGCAGCCTGACTAGCTCCCACGAGCAGTACTTC. This codes for CVSSLTSSHEQYF.

The genes are TRBV28 and TRBJ2-7; 8 positions agree with TRBD1. The germline gives CDR1 MDHEN, CDR2 SYDVKM. The CDR3 runs 12 residues. CDR3 sequence reads: CGTGTGSYEQYF. The CDR3 DNA reads TGTGGGACCGGGACAGGTTCCTACGAGCAGTACTTC.

CDR3 amino acids: CASSSVIGDGYEQYF. The CDR3 nucleotides read TGCGCCAGCAGCTCGGTGATAGGGGACGGCTACGAGCAGTACTTC. V gene TRBV5-1 combines with J gene TRBJ2-7; D is possibly TRBD1 or TRBD2 (5 bases each). V lost 3 bases, J lost 3 bases, and 16 bases lay in between. The CDR3 length is 15 residues. Germline assignment: CDR1 SGHRS and CDR2 YFSETQ.

This clone was counted many times. The DNA for the CDR3 is TGCGCCAGCAGAGACGGCATGAACACTGAAGCTTTCTTT. It yields the protein CASRDGMNTEAFF. The rearrangement links TRBV10-1 to TRBJ1-1; D remains unclear. The V end lost 6 bases, the J end lost 0 bases, and 8 bases lay between the germline ends. CDR3 size: 13 residues. From germline, CDR1 is WNHNN and CDR2 SYGVQD (reference sequence).

The V gene is TRBV10-1, the J gene TRBJ2-1; TRBD2 agrees at 12 bases. Trimming removed 6 bases from V and 5 bases from J; junction bases left unmatched: 5. This CDR3 is built from 15 residues. CDR1 WNHNN and CDR2 SYGVQD come from the germline V gene (reference sequence). CDR3 in DNA: TGCGCCAGCAGCGCGACTAGCGGGAGTAACAATGAGCAGTTCTTC. Its translation is CASSATSGSNNEQFF.